The table lists the clone carrying this T cell receptor beta chain with a few counts. Germline V CDR1 and CDR2: LNHDA, SQIVND (reference sequence). The CDR3 contains 17 residues. V lost 0 bases to trimming and J lost 3 bases; unmatched junction nucleotides: 6. Clones were read by immunoSEQ multiplex PCR, and TCRdb kept only the in-frame ones, dropping some. The sample carries about 24,000 clones, approximately 80% recorded once. The record originates from a study of cytotoxic CD8 clonotypes in ibrutinib-treated CLL. This receptor was obtained from a human donor with chronic lymphocytic leukemia. The chain recombines TRBV19 with TRBJ2-1; 9 nucleotides line up with TRBD2. The specimen comprised PBMCs, sampled before ibrutinib treatment. CDR3 in amino acids: CASSIEAREGLYNEQFF. The CDR3, as DNA: TGTGCCAGTAGTATAGAGGCGCGGGAGGGCCTCTACAATGAGCAGTTCTTC.